The 13 T cell receptor beta chains below come from one sample, sequenced in a study of T-cell memory formation after mild COVID-19. TCRdb used MiXCR to reprocess the 5' RACE reads, holding one entry per CDR3 protein. The data contain 170,000 or so distinct CDR3 sequences, roughly 31% of them seen just once; the ten biggest clones take up 12%. Sequencing was done on a sample of PBMCs or a T cell subset sorted from them (not recorded which). The receptors derive from an adult woman who had mild COVID-19 (a few samples of this study predate the infection). Cell type and time point are not known.

This clonotype was seen more than once but under ten times. This chain joins TRBV6-5 and TRBJ1-2, with a tentative D call TRBD1 (6 bases). CDR3 size: 16 residues. CDR1 and CDR2 (germline): MNHEY, SVGAGI. V shed 5 bases and J shed 4 bases, with 20 bases lying between them. The CDR3 loop is CASSLDTSGTTYGYTF. The CDR3 nucleotides read TGTGCCAGCAGTCTCGACACTTCCGGGACAACCTATGGCTACACCTTC.

This chain links TRBV7-7 with TRBJ2-3, with a weak D call TRBD1 (5 bases). The CDR3 length is 14 residues. The germline V gene encodes CDR1 SSHAT and CDR2 FNYEAQ (reference sequence). Trimming shortened V by 2 bases and J by 4 bases, and 10 bases separated the two germline ends. This CDR3 reads CASSLHQGADTQYF. The CDR3 nucleotides read TGTGCCAGCAGCTTACATCAGGGCGCAGATACGCAGTATTTT. The full variable domain, in which reference TRBV7-7 and TRBJ2-3 provide the parts outside the CDR3, is GAGVSQSPRYKVTKRGQDVTLRCDPISSHATLYWYQQALGQGPEFLTYFNYEAQPDKSGLPSDRFSAERPEGSISTLTIQRTEQRDSAMYRCASSLHQGADTQYFGPGTRLTVL.

The V and J genes are TRBV11-2 and TRBJ2-1; 15 bases fit TRBD2. CDR1 SGHAT and CDR2 FQNNGV come from the germline V gene. The CDR3 has 19 residues. V lost 1 base to trimming and J lost 0 bases; unmatched junction nucleotides: 4. In nucleotides, the CDR3 is TGTGCCAGCAGCTTAGTAGGACTAGCGGGGGGGTTCTCCTACAATGAGCAGTTCTTC. Translating it yields CASSLVGLAGGFSYNEQFF.

The V and J genes are TRBV5-1 and TRBJ1-1, with 9 nucleotides matching TRBD1. Germline lookup yields CDR1 SGHRS and CDR2 YFSETQ. CDR3 length: 14 residues. Trimming removed 7 bases from V and 1 base from J; junction bases left unmatched: 5. The CDR3 DNA sequence: TGCGCCAGCGGGACAGGGTTGGAGAACACTGAAGCTTTCTTT. It encodes CASGTGLENTEAFF. Supplemented by reference TRBV5-1 and TRBJ1-1, the full variable domain reads KAGVTQTPRYLIKTRGQQVTLSCSPISGHRSVSWYQQTPGQGLQFLFEYFSETQRNKGNFPGRFSGRQFSNSRSEMNVSTLELGDSALYLCASGTGLENTEAFFGQGTRLTVV.

This rearrangement joins TRBV6-2 or TRBV6-3 to TRBJ2-2; the D gene is possibly TRBD2 (6 bases). Looked up from germline, CDR1 is MNHEY and CDR2 is SVGEGT. CDR3 size: 17 residues. The V and J ends lost 0 bases and 3 bases respectively, with 14 bases between them. CDR3 protein: CASSYSVWRGYTGELFF. As DNA, the CDR3 is TGTGCCAGCAGTTACTCGGTATGGCGGGGTTACACCGGGGAGCTGTTTTTT.

CDR3 sequence (DNA): TGTGCCAGCAGCCAAGATAAAGGGGAAGTAACTGAAGCTTTCTTT. The encoded protein is CASSQDKGEVTEAFF. The chain employs TRBV4-2 and TRBJ1-1; D may be TRBD1 (5 bases). The CDR3 extends over 15 amino acids. The V and J ends lost 0 bases and 5 bases respectively, with 13 bases between them. The germline V gene has CDR1 LGHNA and CDR2 YNFKEQ.

This clonotype has more than one count but fewer than ten. V gene TRBV5-5 combines with J gene TRBJ2-3; 8 bases line up with TRBD1. CDR1 is SGHKS, CDR2 YYEKEE, per germline (reference sequence). The CDR3 spans 15 residues. V trimming: 3 bases; J trimming: 5 bases; junction bases outside the gene matches: 8. The CDR3 bases are TGTGCCAGCAGCTCCCGGACAGGGCAGGGAGATACGCAGTATTTT. Amino acid sequence: CASSSRTGQGDTQYF.

To note about this clonotype: A single base separates this from a much larger clone, so it may be a read error. The rearrangement links TRBV7-6 to TRBJ2-3; D unclear. Germline-derived CDR1 and CDR2 are SGHVS and FNYEAQ. The CDR3 contains 13 residues. Between the trimmed V and J ends, which lost 2 bases and 4 bases, there was a span of 7 bases. The CDR3 loop is CASSLTLADTQYF. The CDR3, as DNA: TGTGCCAGCAGCTTAACATTGGCAGATACGCAGTATTTT.

The gene calls are TRBV5-1 and TRBJ1-1; D is possibly TRBD1 (6 bases). The CDR3 is 16 amino acids. The V and J ends lost 0 bases and 5 bases respectively, with 17 bases between them. Germline lookup yields CDR1 SGHRS and CDR2 YFSETQ. The CDR3 spells CASSLAKGVKVTEAFF. Here the CDR3 DNA reads TGCGCCAGCAGCTTGGCCAAGGGGGTTAAGGTTACTGAAGCTTTCTTT. Looking up the rest from reference TRBV5-1 and TRBJ1-1 gives the full variable domain: KAGVTQTPRYLIKTRGQQVTLSCSPISGHRSVSWYQQTPGQGLQFLFEYFSETQRNKGNFPGRFSGRQFSNSRSEMNVSTLELGDSALYLCASSLAKGVKVTEAFFGQGTRLTVV.

This clonotype was counted between two and nine times. The chain is built from TRBV20-1 and TRBJ2-1; D ambiguous. The length of the CDR3 is 14 residues. Germline V gives CDR1 DFQATT, CDR2 SNEGSKA (reference sequence). Trimming shortened V by 1 base and J by 5 bases, and 12 bases separated the two germline ends. This chain's CDR3 is CSARVGAVDNEQFF. The CDR3 DNA reads TGCAGTGCTAGAGTGGGCGCAGTGGACAATGAGCAGTTCTTC.

J is TRBJ2-2 and V is TRBV11-3; D is ambiguous. The CDR3 consists of 12 residues. CDR1 is SGHNT, CDR2 YENEEA, per germline. Trimming cost V 2 bases and J 9 bases, with 7 bases left between them. CDR3 sequence (DNA): TGTGCCAGCAGCTTACGGTCCAGGGAGCTGTTTTTT. This encodes CASSLRSRELFF.

In its sample, this clonotype was seen a few times. This rearrangement joins TRBV2 to TRBJ2-3, with 8 positions matching TRBD1. The germline V gene has CDR1 SNHLY and CDR2 FYNNEI. After removal of 6 bases from V and 3 bases from J, the junction contained 11 bases not matched to a gene. This CDR3 spans 16 amino acids. CDR3 region: CASRGTGGLRTDTQYF. The DNA for the CDR3 is TGTGCCAGCAGGGGAACAGGGGGTCTTAGGACAGATACGCAGTATTTT.

In nucleotides, the CDR3 is TGTGCCAGCAGCCCTAGAGAGGCAGGGGGCCATGGCTACACCTTC. Residues: CASSPREAGGHGYTF. The chain uses TRBV11-3 and TRBJ1-2, with 8 bases that match TRBD1. Trimming removed 5 bases from V and 6 bases from J; junction bases left unmatched: 11. The CDR3 extends over 15 amino acids. CDR1 and CDR2 (germline): SGHNT, YENEEA.